The present T cell receptor beta chain was sequenced within a study of graft-versus-host responses after intestinal transplantation. Study summary: Multivisceral, liver-intestinal, or isolated intestinal grafts went to recipients.

The CDR3 has 14 amino acids. The V gene's germline CDR1 is SGHVS and CDR2 FQNEAQ. Trimming at V came to 1 base and at J to 8 bases, leaving 4 bases not matched to a gene. Sequencing used immunoSEQ multiplex PCR; TCRdb keeps in-frame clones, though not all of them. The sample carries fewer than 90,000 clones, approximately 94% recorded once. Findings and limits, study-wide: Levels of circulating GvH clones at their peak were associated with early post-transplant HvG declines.

As concerns this clone: What it recognizes is unknown.

The TCR was taken from a human donor who was the organ donor for an intestinal transplant. The chain employs TRBV7-8 and TRBJ2-1; 8 nucleotides agree with TRBD2. This specimen was unstimulated CD4+ T cells sorted from spleen or lymph node cells, taken before transplant. In nucleotides, the CDR3 is TGTGCCAGCAGCTTAGAAGGGCGGGGGGATGAGCAGTTCTTC. This codes for CASSLEGRGDEQFF. The whole variable domain, remainder taken from reference TRBV7-8 and TRBJ2-1, is GAGVSQSPRYKVAKRGQDVALRCDPISGHVSLFWYQQALGQGPEFLTYFQNEAQLDKSGLPSDRFFAERPEGSVSTLKIQRTQQEDSAVYLCASSLEGRGDEQFFGPGTRLTVL.